Below are 30 T cell receptor beta chains sequenced from a single sample in a study of blood T cell repertoires in COVID-19. Produced via immunoSEQ multiplex PCR; TCRdb's table is partial and in-frame only. The sample has 200,000 to 250,000 clones; around nine tenths are singletons. Input material: peripheral blood. These receptors all stem from a woman aged 40 to 55 who had recovered from COVID-19.

The chain couples TRBV11-3 to TRBJ2-1; weak D call: TRBD2 (6 bases). The V gene's germline CDR1 is SGHNT and CDR2 YENEEA. V lost 5 bases, J lost 5 bases, and 19 bases lay in between. This CDR3 region has 16 residues. The CDR3 sequence is CASSLLQGLTDNEQFF. The CDR3 DNA is TGTGCCAGCAGCCTTCTTCAAGGACTAACCGACAATGAGCAGTTCTTC.

The V call is TRBV6-5, the J call TRBJ2-5, with 9 bases fitting TRBD1. The CDR3 is made up of 15 amino acids. Germline V gives CDR1 MNHEY, CDR2 SVGAGI. J lost 7 bases, V lost 2 bases, and 8 bases had no gene match. As DNA, the CDR3 is TGTGCCAGCAGTTACACGGGACAGGGAAGGGGGACCCAGTACTTC. The encoded protein is CASSYTGQGRGTQYF.

V usage is TRBV30 and J usage is TRBJ1-2, with unresolved D. The CDR3 runs 12 residues. Germline V gene sequence: CDR1 GTSNPN, CDR2 SVGIG (reference sequence). Trimming stripped 2 bases from V and 2 bases from J, with 6 bases between. The CDR3 is CAWSWQNYGYTF. The CDR3 coding sequence is TGTGCCTGGAGTTGGCAAAACTATGGCTACACCTTC.

The CDR3 bases are TGTGCCAGCAGCCCCCATAGCGGGAGGGGAGGTGAGCAGTTCTTC. It codes for CASSPHSGRGGEQFF. The chain has TRBV11-3 and TRBJ2-1; TRBD2 aligns across 11 bases. This CDR3 region has 15 residues. Unmatched junction bases numbered 9, after V lost 5 bases and J lost 9 bases. Germline V gene sequence: CDR1 SGHNT, CDR2 YENEEA. Together with reference TRBV11-3 and TRBJ2-1, the CDR3 gives the full variable domain: EAGVVQSPRYKIIEKKQPVAFWCNPISGHNTLYWYLQNLGQGPELLIRYENEEAVDDSQLPKDRFSAERLKGVDSTLKIQPAELGDSAVYLCASSPHSGRGGEQFFGPGTRLTVL.

The chain employs TRBV19 and TRBJ2-7; D perhaps matches TRBD1 (5 bases). V was clipped by 3 bases and J by 0 bases, with 12 bases between them. The length of the CDR3 is 15 residues. Per the germline V gene, CDR1 is LNHDA and CDR2 is SQIVND (reference sequence). CDR3 region: CASSISDSYSYEQYF. For the CDR3, the DNA is TGTGCCAGTAGTATCAGCGACAGCTACTCCTACGAGCAGTACTTC.

The V and J genes are TRBV7-2 and TRBJ1-2; 7 nucleotides agree with TRBD1. The length of the CDR3 is 16 residues. CDR1 is SGHTA and CDR2 is FQGNSA in the germline V gene. The V and J ends lost 7 bases and 2 bases, in that order; junction bases with no gene match: 13. The CDR3 loop is CASNGGLTGRNYGYTF. CDR3 bases: TGTGCCAGCAACGGAGGGCTGACAGGGAGAAACTATGGCTACACCTTC.

V gene TRBV6-5 combines with J gene TRBJ2-7, with 11 bases fitting TRBD2. V dropped 6 bases and J dropped 4; count of bases not matched to a gene: 2. CDR1 is MNHEY and CDR2 is SVGAGI in the germline V gene. This CDR3 is 13 amino acids long. CDR3 sequence (DNA): TGTGCCAGCAGGACTAGCGGGGCTTACGAGCAGTACTTC. As protein: CASRTSGAYEQYF.

A single count supports this clone. This rearrangement joins TRBV12-5 to TRBJ1-6, with D maybe TRBD1 (5 bases). Germline-derived CDR1 and CDR2 are LGHNT and FRNRAP. This CDR3 is 16 amino acids long. V shed 5 bases and J shed 0 bases, with 11 bases lying between them. The CDR3 sequence: CASGPPGGSYNSPLHF. The CDR3 DNA reads as TGTGCTAGTGGTCCCCCGGGGGGCTCCTATAATTCACCCCTCCACTTT.

J is TRBJ2-1 and V is TRBV18, with unresolved D. CDR1 and CDR2 (germline): KGHSH, LQKENI. The V gene lost 6 bases and the J gene lost 3 bases, with 9 bases spanning the gap. The CDR3 is 13 residues long. The CDR3 is CASSVQNYNEQFF. The CDR3 DNA is TGTGCCAGCTCCGTCCAGAACTACAATGAGCAGTTCTTC.

This chain uses TRBV5-1 with TRBJ2-5, with 11 positions matching TRBD2. The CDR3 has 16 amino acids. The junction had 5 bases not matched to a gene; V was cut back by 0 bases and J by 4 bases. Germline CDR1 SGHRS, CDR2 YFSETQ. The CDR3 DNA sequence: TGCGCCAGCAGCTTGGACCTAGCGGGGGGCATAGAGACCCAGTACTTC. As protein: CASSLDLAGGIETQYF. The full variable domain, its missing parts supplied by reference TRBV5-1 and TRBJ2-5, is KAGVTQTPRYLIKTRGQQVTLSCSPISGHRSVSWYQQTPGQGLQFLFEYFSETQRNKGNFPGRFSGRQFSNSRSEMNVSTLELGDSALYLCASSLDLAGGIETQYFGPGTRLLVL.

The V call is TRBV7-8, the J call TRBJ1-6, with no clear D. The CDR3 consists of 14 residues. The ends were cut back, 3 bases at V and 10 bases at J, with 13 bases in the middle. Germline loops: CDR1 SGHVS, CDR2 FQNEAQ. The chain's CDR3 is CASSLGGVGSPLHF. In DNA, the CDR3 is TGTGCCAGCAGCTTGGGCGGGGTTGGGTCACCCCTCCACTTT.

This chain connects TRBV19 to TRBJ2-1; a weak D match, TRBD1 (6 bases). The V end lost 6 bases, the J end lost 6 bases, and 15 bases lay between the germline ends. CDR3 length equals 14 residues. Germline-derived CDR1 and CDR2 are LNHDA and SQIVND (reference sequence). The DNA of the CDR3 is TGTGCCAGTAGCCCTACAGGGACCCTCAATGAGCAGTTCTTC. Translating it yields CASSPTGTLNEQFF.

The chain carries TRBV6-5 and TRBJ1-2, with 8 bases fitting TRBD1. This CDR3 is 14 amino acids long. The germline V gene encodes CDR1 MNHEY and CDR2 SVGAGI. V dropped 6 bases and J dropped 4; count of bases not matched to a gene: 7. CDR3 DNA: TGTGCCAGCAGCCTGACAGGGGTCGGCTATGGCTACACCTTC. Its translation is CASSLTGVGYGYTF.

This chain connects TRBV14 to TRBJ2-5; D is perhaps TRBD2 (5 bases). V was cut by 1 base and J by 6 bases, with 12 bases left in between. This CDR3 has 14 residues. In germline, CDR1 is SGHDN, CDR2 FVKESK. CDR3 sequence (DNA): TGTGCCAGCAGCCAAGCGGGGTCCTTCCAGACCCAGTACTTC. This translates into CASSQAGSFQTQYF.

CDR3: CASSTVPASGRETQYF. The CDR3 DNA is TGTGCCAGCAGCACCGTCCCGGCAAGCGGGAGGGAGACCCAGTACTTC. V gene TRBV7-2 combines with J gene TRBJ2-5, with 9 bases lining up with TRBD2. J gave up 5 bases and V 5 bases, and 12 bases lay outside the gene matches. Per germline, CDR1 SGHTA and CDR2 FQGNSA. The CDR3 is 16 amino acids.

The rearrangement joins TRBV30 to TRBJ1-2; maybe TRBD1 (5 bases). Germline V gene data show CDR1 as GTSNPN and CDR2 as SVGIG (reference sequence). This CDR3 contains 17 residues. The germline V and J ends were trimmed by 0 bases and 0 bases, with 17 bases remaining between them. CDR3 DNA sequence: TGTGCCTGGAGTGTCCCAGGGCTGAAGTCACCTAACTATGGCTACACCTTC. Its translation is CAWSVPGLKSPNYGYTF. Full variable domain (rest looked up from reference TRBV30 and TRBJ1-2): SQTIHQWPATLVQPVGSPLSLECTVEGTSNPNLYWYRQAAGRGLQLLFYSVGIGQISSEVPQNLSASRPQDRQFILSSKKLLLSDSGFYLCAWSVPGLKSPNYGYTFGSGTRLTVV.

The gene calls are TRBV4-1 and TRBJ2-4; possibly TRBD2 for D (6 bases). The CDR3 extends over 14 amino acids. Per the germline V gene, CDR1 is MGHRA and CDR2 is YSYEKL. The V end lost 0 bases, the J end lost 8 bases, and 11 bases lay between the germline ends. CDR3 protein: CASSQDLQRDIQYF. CDR3 nucleotides: TGCGCCAGCAGCCAAGATTTACAGCGGGACATTCAGTACTTC.

The J gene is TRBJ1-1, the V gene TRBV6-5; D not certain. The CDR3 is made up of 13 amino acids. Trimming removed 4 bases from V and 7 bases from J, with 13 bases in between. The germline V gene has CDR1 MNHEY and CDR2 SVGAGI. CDR3 DNA: TGTGCCAGCAGTTTGACCCCGTGGAGTGAAGCTTTCTTT. Protein: CASSLTPWSEAFF.

This sequence joins TRBV20-1 and TRBJ1-4; 8 nucleotides line up with TRBD1. J gave up 8 bases and V 6 bases, and 14 bases lay outside the gene matches. This CDR3 region has 15 residues. Germline V CDR1 and CDR2: DFQATT, SNEGSKA (reference sequence). The CDR3 coding sequence is TGCAGTGCCAGTCTCCCAGGGGGCTTTGGGGAAAAACTGTTTTTT. It is translated as CSASLPGGFGEKLFF.

This clone was detected only once. The rearrangement joins TRBV3-1 (or the pseudogene TRBV3-2) to TRBJ2-1, with D uncertain. The germline V gene has CDR1 LGHDT and CDR2 YNNKEL (reference sequence). V was shortened by 4 bases and J by 4 bases, with 5 bases between the two germline ends. This CDR3 region has 12 residues. CDR3 amino acids: CASSRRYNEQFF. The CDR3 DNA reads as TGTGCCAGCAGCCGCCGGTACAATGAGCAGTTCTTC.

V usage is TRBV9 and J usage is TRBJ1-3; maybe TRBD1 (5 bases). The CDR3 totals 14 residues. Trimming removed 3 bases at V and 1 base at J, with 8 bases between. Germline V gives CDR1 SGDLS, CDR2 YYNGEE. The CDR3 sequence: CASSAAGSGNTIYF. As DNA, the CDR3 is TGTGCCAGCAGCGCGGCAGGGTCTGGAAACACCATATATTTT.

The chain carries TRBV2 and TRBJ1-4; no definite D call. The V gene lost 5 bases and the J gene lost 6 bases, with 13 bases spanning the gap. Looked up from germline, CDR1 is SNHLY and CDR2 is FYNNEI. The CDR3 runs to 14 residues. CDR3 coding DNA: TGTGCCAGCAGTCCTGGAGGCAGCCATGAAAAACTGTTTTTT. It codes for CASSPGGSHEKLFF.

This clone was seen once. The same CDR3 arises from other DNA sequences in this sample as well. This chain joins TRBV6-5 and TRBJ2-7, with D maybe TRBD1 (6 bases). The CDR3 sequence is 13 residues long. The germline gives CDR1 MNHEY, CDR2 SVGAGI. V was clipped by 6 bases and J by 0 bases, with 9 bases between them. Here the CDR3 DNA reads TGTGCCAGCAGCCGGGACAACTCCTACGAGCAGTACTTC. Translated: CASSRDNSYEQYF.

The chain links TRBV4-1 to TRBJ1-2; tentatively, D is TRBD1 (5 bases). This CDR3 contains 15 residues. V lost 4 bases and J 1 base, leaving 13 bases between the germline ends. Germline assignment: CDR1 MGHRA and CDR2 YSYEKL. CDR3 nucleotides: TGCGCCAGCAGCCCCGAGGATAGGGGTAACTATGGCTACACCTTC. It yields the protein CASSPEDRGNYGYTF.

The rearrangement uses TRBV7-6 and TRBJ2-5; D may be TRBD2 (6 bases). Trimming removed 5 bases from V and 1 base from J, with 17 bases in between. This CDR3 is built from 16 residues. Germline-derived CDR1 and CDR2 are SGHVS and FNYEAQ. CDR3: CASSLRGGGVQETQYF. The CDR3 DNA sequence: TGTGCCAGCAGCCTCCGGGGCGGAGGGGTCCAAGAGACCCAGTACTTC. Full variable domain (rest looked up from reference TRBV7-6 and TRBJ2-5): GAGVSQSPRYKVTKRGQDVALRCDPISGHVSLYWYRQALGQGPEFLTYFNYEAQQDKSGLPNDRFSAERPEGSISTLTIQRTEQRDSAMYRCASSLRGGGVQETQYFGPGTRLLVL.

This clone was seen a single time. The V call is TRBV5-1, the J call TRBJ1-2, with D uncertain. The CDR3 consists of 13 residues. V lost 4 bases and J 4 bases, leaving 11 bases between the germline ends. Germline V gene sequence: CDR1 SGHRS, CDR2 YFSETQ. The CDR3 sequence: CASSLDMTYGYTF. As DNA, the CDR3 is TGCGCCAGCAGCCTCGACATGACCTATGGCTACACCTTC.

The V gene is TRBV2, the J gene TRBJ2-3; 7 bases are a match to TRBD1. The J segment lost 3 bases and the V segment lost 4 bases, leaving 10 bases of the junction unmatched. The CDR3 sequence is 16 residues long. Germline V gene lookup returns CDR1 SNHLY and CDR2 FYNNEI. The CDR3 nucleotides are TGTGCCAGCAGTGCAAGTAGGGGGCAATTAACAGATACGCAGTATTTT. This sequence encodes CASSASRGQLTDTQYF.

The rearrangement links TRBV5-4 to TRBJ2-1, with 9 bases lining up with TRBD1. The germline V gene has CDR1 SGHNT and CDR2 YYREEE (reference sequence). Trimming cost V 2 bases and J 4 bases; bases outside gene matches: 4. The CDR3 runs 15 residues. Here the CDR3 reads CASSFRDRAYNEQFF. The CDR3 DNA follows: TGTGCCAGCAGCTTTAGGGACAGGGCGTACAATGAGCAGTTCTTC.

The rearrangement joins TRBV29-1 to TRBJ1-6; 9 bases are a match to TRBD1. There are 13 residues in the CDR3. Germline V gives CDR1 SQVTM, CDR2 ANQGSEA. After removal of 6 bases from V and 8 bases from J, the junction contained 5 bases not matched to a gene. Here the CDR3 reads CSVKTGGDSPLHF. The CDR3 DNA is TGCAGCGTCAAGACAGGGGGTGATTCACCCCTCCACTTT.

This clone was seen just once. This chain connects TRBV19 to TRBJ2-6, with D perhaps TRBD1 (6 bases). The CDR3 is 18 amino acids. V lost 3 bases to trimming and J lost 1 base, with 16 bases between them. Looked up from germline, CDR1 is LNHDA and CDR2 is SQIVND (reference sequence). CDR3 coding DNA: TGTGCCAGTAGTATGGGAGCAGGGGTGGGGTCTGGGGCCAACGTCCTGACTTTC. Its protein product is CASSMGAGVGSGANVLTF.